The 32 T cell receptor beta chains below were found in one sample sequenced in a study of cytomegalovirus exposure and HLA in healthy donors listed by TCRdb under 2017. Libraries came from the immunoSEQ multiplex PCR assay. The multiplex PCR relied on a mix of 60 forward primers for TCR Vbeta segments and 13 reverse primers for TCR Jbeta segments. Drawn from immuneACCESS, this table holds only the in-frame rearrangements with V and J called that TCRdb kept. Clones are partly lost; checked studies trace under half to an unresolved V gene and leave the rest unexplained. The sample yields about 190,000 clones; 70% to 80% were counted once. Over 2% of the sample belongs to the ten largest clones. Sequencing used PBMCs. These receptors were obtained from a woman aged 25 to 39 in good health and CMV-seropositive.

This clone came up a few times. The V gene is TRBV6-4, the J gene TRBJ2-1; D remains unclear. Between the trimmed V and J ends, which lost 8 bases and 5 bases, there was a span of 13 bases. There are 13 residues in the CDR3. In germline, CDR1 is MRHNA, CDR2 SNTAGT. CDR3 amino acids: CASSLEANNEQFF. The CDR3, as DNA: TGTGCCAGCTCCTTGGAAGCGAACAATGAGCAGTTCTTC.

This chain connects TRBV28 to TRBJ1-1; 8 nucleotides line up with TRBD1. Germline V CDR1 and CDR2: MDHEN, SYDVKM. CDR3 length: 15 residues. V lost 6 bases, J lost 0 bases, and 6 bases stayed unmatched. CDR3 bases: TGTGCCAGCAGCCTGGACAGGGTCCTGAACACTGAAGCTTTCTTT. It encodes CASSLDRVLNTEAFF.

CDR3 residues: CASTQIQGAYNSPLHF. CDR3 nucleotide sequence: TGTGCCAGCACTCAGATACAGGGGGCTTATAATTCACCCCTCCACTTT. The rearrangement links TRBV6-6 to TRBJ1-6; the match to TRBD1 covers 9 bases. Germline V CDR1 and CDR2: MNHNY, SVGAGI (reference sequence). The junction had 8 bases not matched to a gene; V was cut back by 7 bases and J by 4 bases. CDR3 size: 16 residues.

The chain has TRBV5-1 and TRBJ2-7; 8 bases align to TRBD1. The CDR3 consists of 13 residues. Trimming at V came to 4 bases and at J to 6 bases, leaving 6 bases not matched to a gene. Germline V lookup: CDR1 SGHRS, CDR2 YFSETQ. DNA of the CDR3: TGCGCCAGCAGCCAACAGGGGGGCGCCGAGCAGTACTTC. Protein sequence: CASSQQGGAEQYF.

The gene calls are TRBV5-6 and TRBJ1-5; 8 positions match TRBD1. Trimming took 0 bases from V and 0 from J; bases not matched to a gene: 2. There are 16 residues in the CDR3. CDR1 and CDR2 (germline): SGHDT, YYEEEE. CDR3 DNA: TGTGCCAGCAGCTTGGGGACAGGGAGTAGCAATCAGCCCCAGCATTTT. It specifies CASSLGTGSSNQPQHF.

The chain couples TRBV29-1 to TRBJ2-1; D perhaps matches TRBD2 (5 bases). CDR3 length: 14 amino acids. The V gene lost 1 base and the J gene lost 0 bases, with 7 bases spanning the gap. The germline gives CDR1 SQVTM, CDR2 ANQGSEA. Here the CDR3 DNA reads TGCAGCGTTGAAGCGGGGTACTCCTACAATGAGCAGTTCTTC. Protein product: CSVEAGYSYNEQFF.

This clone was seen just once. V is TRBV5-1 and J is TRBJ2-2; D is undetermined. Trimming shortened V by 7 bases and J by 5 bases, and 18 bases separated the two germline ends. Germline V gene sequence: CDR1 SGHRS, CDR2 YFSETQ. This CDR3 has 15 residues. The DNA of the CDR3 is TGCGCCAGCTTCCCCAGGTTGAGCTGGACCGGGGAGCTGTTTTTT. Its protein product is CASFPRLSWTGELFF.

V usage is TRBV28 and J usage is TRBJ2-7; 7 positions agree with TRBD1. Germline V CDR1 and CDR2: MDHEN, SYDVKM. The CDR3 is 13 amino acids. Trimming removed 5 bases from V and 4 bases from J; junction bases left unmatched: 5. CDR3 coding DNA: TGTGCCAGCAGTACAGGGGCAAGATACGAGCAGTACTTC. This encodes CASSTGARYEQYF. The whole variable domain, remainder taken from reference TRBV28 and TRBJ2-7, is DVKVTQSSRYLVKRTGEKVFLECVQDMDHENMFWYRQDPGLGLRLIYFSYDVKMKEKGDIPEGYSVSREKKERFSLILESASTNQTSMYLCASSTGARYEQYFGPGTRLTVT.

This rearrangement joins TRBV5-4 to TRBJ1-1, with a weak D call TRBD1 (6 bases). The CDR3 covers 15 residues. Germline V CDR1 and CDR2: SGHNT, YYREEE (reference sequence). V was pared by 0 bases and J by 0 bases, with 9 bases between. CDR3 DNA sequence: TGTGCCAGCAGCTTGGCCCAGGGGATGAACACTGAAGCTTTCTTT. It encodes CASSLAQGMNTEAFF.

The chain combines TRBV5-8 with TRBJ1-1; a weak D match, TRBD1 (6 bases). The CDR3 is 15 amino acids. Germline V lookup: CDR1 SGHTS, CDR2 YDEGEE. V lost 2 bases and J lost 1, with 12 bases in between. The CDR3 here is CASSLQGEGNTEAFF. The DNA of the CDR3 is TGTGCCAGCAGCTTACAGGGTGAGGGGAACACTGAAGCTTTCTTT.

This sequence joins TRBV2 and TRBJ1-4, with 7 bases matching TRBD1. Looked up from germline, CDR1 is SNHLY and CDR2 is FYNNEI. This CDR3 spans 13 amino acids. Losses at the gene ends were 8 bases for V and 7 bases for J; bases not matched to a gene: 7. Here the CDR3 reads CASLGTVIEKLFF. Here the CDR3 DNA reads TGTGCCAGCCTTGGGACAGTCATTGAAAAACTGTTTTTT.

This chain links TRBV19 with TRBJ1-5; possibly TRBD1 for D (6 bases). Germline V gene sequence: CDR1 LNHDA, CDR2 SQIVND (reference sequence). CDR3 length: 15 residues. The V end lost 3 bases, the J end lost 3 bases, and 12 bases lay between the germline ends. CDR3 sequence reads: CASSIGSGVNQPQHF. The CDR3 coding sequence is TGTGCCAGTAGTATCGGCTCAGGGGTCAATCAGCCCCAGCATTTT.

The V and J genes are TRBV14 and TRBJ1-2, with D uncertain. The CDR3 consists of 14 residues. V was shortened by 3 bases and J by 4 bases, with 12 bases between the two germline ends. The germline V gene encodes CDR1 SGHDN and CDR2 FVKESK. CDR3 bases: TGTGCCAGCAGCCACCACAACCAGGTCTATGGCTACACCTTC. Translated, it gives CASSHHNQVYGYTF. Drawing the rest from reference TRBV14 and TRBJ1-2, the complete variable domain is EAGVTQFPSHSVIEKGQTVTLRCDPISGHDNLYWYRRVMGKEIKFLLHFVKESKQDESGMPNNRFLAERTGGTYSTLKVQPAELEDSGVYFCASSHHNQVYGYTFGSGTRLTVV.

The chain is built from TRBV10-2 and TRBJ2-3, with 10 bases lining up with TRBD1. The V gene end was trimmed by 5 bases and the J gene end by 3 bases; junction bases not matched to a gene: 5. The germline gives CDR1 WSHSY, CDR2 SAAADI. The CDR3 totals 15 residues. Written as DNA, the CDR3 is TGCGCCAGCAGTTCCCGACAGGGGGCAACAGATACGCAGTATTTT. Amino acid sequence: CASSSRQGATDTQYF.

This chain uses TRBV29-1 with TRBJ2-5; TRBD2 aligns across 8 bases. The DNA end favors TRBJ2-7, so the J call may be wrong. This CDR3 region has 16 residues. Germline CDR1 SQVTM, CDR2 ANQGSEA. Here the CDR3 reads CSVRLASTIGSYEQYF. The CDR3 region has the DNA TGCAGCGTACGACTAGCGTCCACAATCGGATCCTACGAGCAGTACTTC.

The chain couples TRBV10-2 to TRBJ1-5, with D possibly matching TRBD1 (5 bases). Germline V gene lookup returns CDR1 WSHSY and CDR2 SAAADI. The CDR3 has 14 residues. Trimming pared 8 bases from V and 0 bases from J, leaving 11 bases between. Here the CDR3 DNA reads TGCGCCAGCCGGGGCGGGGTTAGCAATCAGCCCCAGCATTTT. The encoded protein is CASRGGVSNQPQHF.

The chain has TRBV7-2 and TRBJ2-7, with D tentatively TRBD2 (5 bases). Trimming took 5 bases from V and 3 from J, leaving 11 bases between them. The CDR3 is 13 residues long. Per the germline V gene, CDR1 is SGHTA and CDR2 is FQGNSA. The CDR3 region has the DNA TGTGCCAGCAGCAAACTTCGGGGCTACGAGCAGTACTTC. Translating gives CASSKLRGYEQYF.

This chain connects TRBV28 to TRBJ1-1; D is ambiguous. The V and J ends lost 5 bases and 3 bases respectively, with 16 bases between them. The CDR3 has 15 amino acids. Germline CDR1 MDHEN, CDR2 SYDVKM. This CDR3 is CASSPSTIGDTEAFF. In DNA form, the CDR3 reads TGTGCCAGCAGTCCCAGCACCATCGGGGACACTGAAGCTTTCTTT. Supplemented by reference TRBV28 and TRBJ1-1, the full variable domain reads DVKVTQSSRYLVKRTGEKVFLECVQDMDHENMFWYRQDPGLGLRLIYFSYDVKMKEKGDIPEGYSVSREKKERFSLILESASTNQTSMYLCASSPSTIGDTEAFFGQGTRLTVV.

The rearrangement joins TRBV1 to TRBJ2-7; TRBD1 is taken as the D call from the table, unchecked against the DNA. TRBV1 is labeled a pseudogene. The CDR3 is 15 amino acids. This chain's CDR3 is CTSSLRGRQSYEQYF. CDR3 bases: TGCACCAGCAGCCTCAGGGGCAGGCAATCCTACGAGCAGTACTTC.

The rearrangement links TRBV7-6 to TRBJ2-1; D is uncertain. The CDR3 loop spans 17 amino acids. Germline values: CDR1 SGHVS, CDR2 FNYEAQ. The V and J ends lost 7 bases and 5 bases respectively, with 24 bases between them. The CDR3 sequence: CASTDLRLGGEDNEQFF. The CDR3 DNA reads TGTGCCAGCACTGACCTAAGACTTGGCGGTGAGGACAATGAGCAGTTCTTC.

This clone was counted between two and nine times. The CDR3 here is CSVERGTGGYNTQYF. The CDR3 coding sequence is TGCAGCGTTGAACGTGGGACAGGGGGCTATAATACGCAGTATTTT. The rearrangement links TRBV29-1 to TRBJ2-3; 12 nucleotides line up with TRBD1. The junction had 7 bases not matched to a gene; V was cut back by 2 bases and J by 7 bases. The germline V gene encodes CDR1 SQVTM and CDR2 ANQGSEA. The CDR3 spans 15 residues.

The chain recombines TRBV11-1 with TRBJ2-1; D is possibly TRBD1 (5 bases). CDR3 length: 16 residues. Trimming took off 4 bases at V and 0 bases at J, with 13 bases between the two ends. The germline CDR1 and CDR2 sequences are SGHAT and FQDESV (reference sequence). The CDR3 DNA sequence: TGTGCCAGCAGCTCGAGACAGCGAAGCTCCTACAATGAGCAGTTCTTC. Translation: CASSSRQRSSYNEQFF.

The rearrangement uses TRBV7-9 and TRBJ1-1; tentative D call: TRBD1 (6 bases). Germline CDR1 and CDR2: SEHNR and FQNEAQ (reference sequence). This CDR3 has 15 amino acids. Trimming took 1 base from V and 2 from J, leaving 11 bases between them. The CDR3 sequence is CASSLGGTSNTEAFF. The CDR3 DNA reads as TGTGCCAGCAGCTTAGGGGGGACATCAAACACTGAAGCTTTCTTT.

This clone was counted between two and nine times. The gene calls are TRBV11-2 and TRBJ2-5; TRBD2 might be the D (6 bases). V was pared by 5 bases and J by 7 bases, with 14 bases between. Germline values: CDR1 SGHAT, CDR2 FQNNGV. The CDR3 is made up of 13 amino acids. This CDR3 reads CASSPTSTGTQYF. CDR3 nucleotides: TGTGCCAGCAGCCCAACTAGCACCGGGACCCAGTACTTC.

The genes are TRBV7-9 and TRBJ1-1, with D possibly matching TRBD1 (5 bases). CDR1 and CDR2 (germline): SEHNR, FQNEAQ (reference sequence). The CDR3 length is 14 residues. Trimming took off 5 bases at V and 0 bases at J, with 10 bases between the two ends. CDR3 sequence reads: CASSQDSMNTEAFF. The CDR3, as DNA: TGTGCCAGCAGCCAAGACAGTATGAACACTGAAGCTTTCTTT.

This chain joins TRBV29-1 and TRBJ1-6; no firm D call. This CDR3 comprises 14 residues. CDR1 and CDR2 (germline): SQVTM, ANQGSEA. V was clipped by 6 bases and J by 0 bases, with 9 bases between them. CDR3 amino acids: CSVRLSSYNSPLHF. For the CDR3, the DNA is TGCAGCGTCCGACTGAGCTCCTATAATTCACCCCTCCACTTT.

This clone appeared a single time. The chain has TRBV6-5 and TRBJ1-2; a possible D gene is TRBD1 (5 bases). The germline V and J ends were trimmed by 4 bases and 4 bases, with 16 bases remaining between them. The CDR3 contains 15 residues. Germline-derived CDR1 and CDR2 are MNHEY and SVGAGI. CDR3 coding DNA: TGTGCCAGCAGTTCCTACTTGGGGCCGGTCTATGGCTACACCTTC. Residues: CASSSYLGPVYGYTF.

The CDR3 loop is CASSGGSGYTF. The CDR3, as DNA: TGTGCCAGCAGTGGAGGTTCCGGCTACACCTTC. The chain combines TRBV2 with TRBJ1-2; D ambiguous. V lost 4 bases to trimming and J lost 8 bases, with 8 bases between them. The CDR3 covers 11 residues. Germline assignment: CDR1 SNHLY and CDR2 FYNNEI.

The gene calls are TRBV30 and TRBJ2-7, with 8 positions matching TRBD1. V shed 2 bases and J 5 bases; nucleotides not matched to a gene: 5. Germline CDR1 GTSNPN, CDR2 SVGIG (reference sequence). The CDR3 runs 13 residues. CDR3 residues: CAWSQDRGHEQYF. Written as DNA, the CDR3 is TGTGCCTGGAGTCAAGACAGGGGCCACGAGCAGTACTTC.

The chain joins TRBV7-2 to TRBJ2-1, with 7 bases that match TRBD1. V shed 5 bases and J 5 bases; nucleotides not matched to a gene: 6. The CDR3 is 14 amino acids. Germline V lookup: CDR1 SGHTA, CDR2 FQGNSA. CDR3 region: CASSLWTGDNEQFF. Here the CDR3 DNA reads TGTGCCAGCAGCCTGTGGACAGGCGACAATGAGCAGTTCTTC. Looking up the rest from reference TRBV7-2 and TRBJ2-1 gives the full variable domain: GAGVSQSPSNKVTEKGKDVELRCDPISGHTALYWYRQSLGQGLEFLIYFQGNSAPDKSGLPSDRFSAERTGGSVSTLTIQRTQQEDSAVYLCASSLWTGDNEQFFGPGTRLTVL.

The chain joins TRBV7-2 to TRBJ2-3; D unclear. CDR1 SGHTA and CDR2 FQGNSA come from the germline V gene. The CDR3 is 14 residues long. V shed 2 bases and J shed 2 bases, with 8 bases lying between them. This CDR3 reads CASSLLVVTDTQYF. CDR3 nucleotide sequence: TGTGCCAGCAGCTTATTAGTTGTCACAGATACGCAGTATTTT. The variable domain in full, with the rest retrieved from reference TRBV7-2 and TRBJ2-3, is GAGVSQSPSNKVTEKGKDVELRCDPISGHTALYWYRQSLGQGLEFLIYFQGNSAPDKSGLPSDRFSAERTGGSVSTLTIQRTQQEDSAVYLCASSLLVVTDTQYFGPGTRLTVL.

The CDR3 protein is CSVEDRGHNGYTF. In nucleotides, the CDR3 is TGCAGCGTTGAAGACAGGGGGCACAATGGCTACACCTTC. The chain couples TRBV29-1 to TRBJ1-2, with TRBD1 matching over 8 bases. The V segment lost 0 bases and the J segment 6 bases; nucleotides outside the gene matches: 3. Germline V gene lookup returns CDR1 SQVTM and CDR2 ANQGSEA. This CDR3 is built from 13 residues.